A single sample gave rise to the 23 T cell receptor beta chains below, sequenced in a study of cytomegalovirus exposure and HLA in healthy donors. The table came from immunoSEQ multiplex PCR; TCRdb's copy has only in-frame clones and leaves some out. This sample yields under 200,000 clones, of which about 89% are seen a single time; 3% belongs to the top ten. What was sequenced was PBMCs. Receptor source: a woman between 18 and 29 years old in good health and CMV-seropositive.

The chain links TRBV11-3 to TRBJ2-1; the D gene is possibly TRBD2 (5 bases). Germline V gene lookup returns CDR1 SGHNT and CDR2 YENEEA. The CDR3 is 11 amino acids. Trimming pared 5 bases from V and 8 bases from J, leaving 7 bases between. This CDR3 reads CASSRGYEQFF. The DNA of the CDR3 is TGTGCCAGCAGCCGGGGTTATGAGCAGTTCTTC.

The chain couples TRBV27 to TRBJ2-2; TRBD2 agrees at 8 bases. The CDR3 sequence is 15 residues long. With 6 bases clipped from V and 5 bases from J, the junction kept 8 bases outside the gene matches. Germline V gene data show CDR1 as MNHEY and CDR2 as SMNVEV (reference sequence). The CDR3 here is CASRKAGGRTGELFF. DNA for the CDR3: TGTGCCAGCAGGAAGGCGGGAGGTCGTACCGGGGAGCTGTTTTTT.

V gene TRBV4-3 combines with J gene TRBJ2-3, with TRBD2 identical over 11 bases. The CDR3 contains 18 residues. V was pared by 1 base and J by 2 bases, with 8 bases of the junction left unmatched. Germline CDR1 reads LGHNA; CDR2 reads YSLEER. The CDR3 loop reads CASSQGPPSGGNTDTQYF. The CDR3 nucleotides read TGCGCCAGCAGCCAAGGGCCGCCTAGCGGGGGGAACACAGATACGCAGTATTTT.

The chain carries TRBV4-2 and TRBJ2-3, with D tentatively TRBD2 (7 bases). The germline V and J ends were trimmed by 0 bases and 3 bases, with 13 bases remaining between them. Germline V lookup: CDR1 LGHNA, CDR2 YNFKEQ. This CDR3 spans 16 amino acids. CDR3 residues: CASSQEFAGATDTQYF. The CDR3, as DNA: TGTGCCAGCAGCCAAGAGTTCGCGGGGGCGACAGATACGCAGTATTTT.

The CDR3 nucleotides read TGTGCCTGGAGTTTCGGGGGAAACTATGGCTACACCTTC. It encodes CAWSFGGNYGYTF. The chain combines TRBV30 with TRBJ1-2, with a possible D match to TRBD1 (5 bases). This CDR3 has 13 amino acids. Germline CDR1 is GTSNPN and CDR2 is SVGIG (reference sequence). Trimming removed 2 bases from V and 2 bases from J, with 9 bases in between.

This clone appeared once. The chain's CDR3 is CASSPTGLGEKLFF. Written as DNA, the CDR3 is TGTGCCAGCAGTCCTACAGGGTTAGGGGAAAAACTGTTTTTT. The chain links TRBV14 to TRBJ1-4, with D maybe TRBD1 (6 bases). Germline V gives CDR1 SGHDN, CDR2 FVKESK. This CDR3 is built from 14 residues. Deletions cut 6 bases from V and 8 bases from J, with 16 bases between. The full variable domain, its missing parts supplied by reference TRBV14 and TRBJ1-4, is EAGVTQFPSHSVIEKGQTVTLRCDPISGHDNLYWYRRVMGKEIKFLLHFVKESKQDESGMPNNRFLAERTGGTYSTLKVQPAELEDSGVYFCASSPTGLGEKLFFGSGTQLSVL.

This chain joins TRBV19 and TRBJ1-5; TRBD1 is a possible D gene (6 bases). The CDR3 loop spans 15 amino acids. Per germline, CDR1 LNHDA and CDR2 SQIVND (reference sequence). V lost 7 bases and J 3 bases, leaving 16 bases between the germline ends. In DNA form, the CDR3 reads TGTGCCAGTACCCCTGGGGGGGGCCCCAATCAGCCCCAGCATTTT. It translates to CASTPGGGPNQPQHF.

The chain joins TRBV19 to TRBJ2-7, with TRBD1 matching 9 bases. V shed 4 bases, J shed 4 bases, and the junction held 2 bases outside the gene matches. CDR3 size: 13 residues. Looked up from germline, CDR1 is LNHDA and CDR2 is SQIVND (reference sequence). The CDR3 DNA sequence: TGTGCCAGTAGTACGGGACAGGGATACGAGCAGTACTTC. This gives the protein CASSTGQGYEQYF.

The CDR3 nucleotides are TGTGCCACCTCCTACACGGGTAGCTCCTATAATTCACCCCTCCACTTT. Its protein is CATSYTGSSYNSPLHF. The gene calls are TRBV2 and TRBJ1-6; D unresolved. Germline V gene sequence: CDR1 SNHLY, CDR2 FYNNEI. V dropped 10 bases and J dropped 0 bases, with 16 bases sitting between them. CDR3 length: 16 amino acids.

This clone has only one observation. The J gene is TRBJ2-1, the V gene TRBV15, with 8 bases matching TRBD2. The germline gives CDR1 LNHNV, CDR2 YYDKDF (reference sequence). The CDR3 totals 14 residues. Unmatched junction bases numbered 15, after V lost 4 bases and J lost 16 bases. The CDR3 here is CATSTAGVSGEVFF. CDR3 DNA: TGTGCCACCAGCACCGCCGGGGTTAGCGGGGAGGTCTTCTTC.

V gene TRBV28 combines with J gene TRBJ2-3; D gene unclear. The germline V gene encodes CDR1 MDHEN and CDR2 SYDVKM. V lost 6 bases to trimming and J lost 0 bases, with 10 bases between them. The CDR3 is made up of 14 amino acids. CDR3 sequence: CASSPHYSTDTQYF. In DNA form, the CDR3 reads TGTGCCAGCAGCCCACATTATAGCACAGATACGCAGTATTTT.

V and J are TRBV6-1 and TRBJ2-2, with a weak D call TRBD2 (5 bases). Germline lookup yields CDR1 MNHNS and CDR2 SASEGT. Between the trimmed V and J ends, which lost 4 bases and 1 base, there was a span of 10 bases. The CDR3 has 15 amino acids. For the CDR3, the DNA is TGTGCCAGCAGTGTCGGGGTTGGGAACACCGGGGAGCTGTTTTTT. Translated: CASSVGVGNTGELFF.

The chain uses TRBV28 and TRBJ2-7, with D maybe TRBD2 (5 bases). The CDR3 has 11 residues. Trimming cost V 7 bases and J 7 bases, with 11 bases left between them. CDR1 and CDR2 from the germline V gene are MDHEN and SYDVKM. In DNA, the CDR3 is TGTGCCAGCACTCCCGGGAAGGAGCAGTACTTC. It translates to CASTPGKEQYF.

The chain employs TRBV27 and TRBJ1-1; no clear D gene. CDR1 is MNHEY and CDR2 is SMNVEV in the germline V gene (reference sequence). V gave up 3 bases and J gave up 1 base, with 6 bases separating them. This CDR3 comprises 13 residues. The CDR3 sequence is CASSFAGNTEAFF. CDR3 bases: TGTGCCAGCAGTTTTGCAGGGAACACTGAAGCTTTCTTT.

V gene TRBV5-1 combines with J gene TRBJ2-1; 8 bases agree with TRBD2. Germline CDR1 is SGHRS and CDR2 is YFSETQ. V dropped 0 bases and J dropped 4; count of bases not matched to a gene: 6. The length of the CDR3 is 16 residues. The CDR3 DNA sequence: TGCGCCAGCAGCTTGGTAGCGGGAACCGCTTACAATGAGCAGTTCTTC. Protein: CASSLVAGTAYNEQFF.

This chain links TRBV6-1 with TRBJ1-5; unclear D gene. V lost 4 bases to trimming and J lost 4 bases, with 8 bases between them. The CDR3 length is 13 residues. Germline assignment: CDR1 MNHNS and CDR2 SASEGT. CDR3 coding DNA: TGTGCCAGCAGTGTCGGGGTTAATCAGCCCCAGCATTTT. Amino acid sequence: CASSVGVNQPQHF.

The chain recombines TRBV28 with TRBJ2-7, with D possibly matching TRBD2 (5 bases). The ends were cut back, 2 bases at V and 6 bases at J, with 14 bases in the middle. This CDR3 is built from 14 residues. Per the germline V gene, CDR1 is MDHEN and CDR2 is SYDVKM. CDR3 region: CASSLSSVGGEQYF. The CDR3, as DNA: TGTGCCAGCAGTTTAAGTAGCGTTGGTGGCGAGCAGTACTTC. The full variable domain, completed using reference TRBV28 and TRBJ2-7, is DVKVTQSSRYLVKRTGEKVFLECVQDMDHENMFWYRQDPGLGLRLIYFSYDVKMKEKGDIPEGYSVSREKKERFSLILESASTNQTSMYLCASSLSSVGGEQYFGPGTRLTVT.

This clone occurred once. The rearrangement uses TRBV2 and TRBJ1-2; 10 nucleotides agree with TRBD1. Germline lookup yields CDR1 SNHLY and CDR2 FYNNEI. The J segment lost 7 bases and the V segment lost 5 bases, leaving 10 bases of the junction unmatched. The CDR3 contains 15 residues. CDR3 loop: CASSIGQGEDRGYTF. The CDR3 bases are TGTGCCAGCAGTATTGGACAGGGGGAAGACCGTGGCTACACCTTC. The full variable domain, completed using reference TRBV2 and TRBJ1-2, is EPEVTQTPSHQVTQMGQEVILRCVPISNHLYFYWYRQILGQKVEFLVSFYNNEISEKSEIFDDQFSVERPDGSNFTLKIRSTKLEDSAMYFCASSIGQGEDRGYTFGSGTRLTVV.

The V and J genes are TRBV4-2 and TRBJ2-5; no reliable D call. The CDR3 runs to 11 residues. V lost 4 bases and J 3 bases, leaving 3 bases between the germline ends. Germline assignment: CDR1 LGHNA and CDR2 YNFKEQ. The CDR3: CASSLEETQYF. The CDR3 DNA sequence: TGTGCCAGCAGCCTAGAAGAGACCCAGTACTTC.

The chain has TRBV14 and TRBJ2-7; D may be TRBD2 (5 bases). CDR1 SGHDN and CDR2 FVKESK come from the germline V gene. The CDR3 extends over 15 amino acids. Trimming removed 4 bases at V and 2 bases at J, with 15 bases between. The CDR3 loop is CASSPRRGKTYEQYF. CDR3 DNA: TGTGCCAGCAGCCCCCGTAGAGGGAAAACCTACGAGCAGTACTTC.

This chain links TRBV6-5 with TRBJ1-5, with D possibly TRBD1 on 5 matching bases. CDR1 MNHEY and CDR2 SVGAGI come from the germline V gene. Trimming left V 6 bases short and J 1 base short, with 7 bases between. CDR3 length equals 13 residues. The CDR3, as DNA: TGTGCCAGCAGCCAGGGCAGCAATCAGCCCCAGCATTTT. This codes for CASSQGSNQPQHF.

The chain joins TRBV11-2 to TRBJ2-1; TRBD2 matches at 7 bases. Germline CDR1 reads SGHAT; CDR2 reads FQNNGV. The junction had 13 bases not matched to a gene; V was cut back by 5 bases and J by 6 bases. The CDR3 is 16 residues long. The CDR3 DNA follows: TGTGCCAGCAGCCGGGGAGAAGGGAGGGGAGTCAATGAGCAGTTCTTC. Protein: CASSRGEGRGVNEQFF.

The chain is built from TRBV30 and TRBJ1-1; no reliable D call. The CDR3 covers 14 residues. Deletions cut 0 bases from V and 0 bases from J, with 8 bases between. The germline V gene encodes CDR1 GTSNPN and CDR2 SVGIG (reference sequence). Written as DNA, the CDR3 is TGTGCCTGGAGTGTACTGAGTTTGAACACTGAAGCTTTCTTT. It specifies CAWSVLSLNTEAFF. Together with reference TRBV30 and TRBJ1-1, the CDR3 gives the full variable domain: SQTIHQWPATLVQPVGSPLSLECTVEGTSNPNLYWYRQAAGRGLQLLFYSVGIGQISSEVPQNLSASRPQDRQFILSSKKLLLSDSGFYLCAWSVLSLNTEAFFGQGTRLTVV.